The TCR beta chain under discussion was sequenced for a study of identical twins (dated by TCRdb to the mid-2010s). Study-wide context: To test whether fetal clonotypes persist, this study deep-sequenced TCR alpha and beta repertoires from monozygotic twins, from unrelated adults of various ages, and from cord blood. To rule out contamination, replicate twin experiments were performed at different times with different library preparation protocols. Study-level results and caveats: Out-of-frame TCR alpha sequences shared between twins showed an excess of low generation-probability sequences compared with coincidental sharing between unrelated individuals. Fewer insertions were carried by abundant cord blood beta clonotypes; a weaker similar trend was observed in young adult naive repertoires, while no such trend was observed in memory repertoires. Invariant T cells such as MAIT and iNKT could partly confound zero-insertion analyses, although diverse VJ usage argued against such confounding for most clonotypes. In monozygotic twins, recombination models systematically underestimated out-of-frame TCR alpha sharing, but the models matched the sharing seen between unrelated individuals. A weaker excess of twin sharing was found in beta out-of-frame sequences because the signal-to-noise ratio was lowered by fewer shared sequences. Because the same donors could not be followed over many years, the conclusions relied on cross-sectional statistical analysis.

Notes on this clonotype: It has no known antigen specificity. Per-nucleotide qualities are absent, and no much larger clonotype sits a single base away.

Only healthy Caucasian donors were included. The researchers also sequenced three unrelated adults who were not twins: a male aged 18 to 30, a male aged 50 to 60, and a female aged 50 to 60. Miltenyi CD45RO+ enrichment and human naive T-cell isolation kits were used to isolate memory (CD45RO+) and naive T cells from PBMC. Reading the germline V gene (reference sequence) gives CDR1 DFQATT and CDR2 SNEGSKA. From cysteine to phenylalanine, the CDR3 is 14 amino acids long. Left in the record is the CDR3 DNA by itself, 42 bases read in frame from the first base. Trimming accounts for 6 bases at V and 5 bases at J, while the number of junction bases matched to no gene is 9. Library construction relied on 5' RACE. Sequenced on an Illumina HiSeq 2000. Template switching added a universal primer binding site, and the final cDNA carried a unique molecular identifier that allowed TCR cDNA molecules to be counted accurately. First-strand cDNA for TCR alpha and beta chains was synthesized from specific primers in the conserved constant-segment region. Each cDNA library was double barcoded, with a SMART-Mk sample barcode plus Illumina barcodes, to control for contamination. TruSeq adapter sequences, together with Illumina sample barcodes, were added in two successive PCR steps. TCR alpha and beta cDNA libraries were sequenced on the Illumina HiSeq platform with custom primers. Per the authors' processing: Unique molecular identifiers were extracted from raw reads with MiGEC, and CDR3 positions were determined with MiXCR. For each individual, recombination models were inferred using an EM algorithm with the repgenHMM and IGoR tools. Shared clonotypes were analyzed with the tcR package in R, and sharing was normalized by the product of cloneset sizes. To study raw recombination free of thymic and clonal selection effects, out-of-frame nonproductive sequences were analyzed. In TCRdb, the public reads were trimmed at Q25 with fastp and aligned with MiXCR, with productive beta chains retained. Rows are unified per CDR3 protein, each entry keeping the most common DNA and genes. In this record, the V and J calls reflect TCRdb's handling and not the investigators' own analysis. Across this sample there are about 690,000 distinct CDR3 sequences, with 5.5% to 7.5% seen only once. About 2% of the sample is held by the ten biggest clonotypes.

The receptor was derived from a young man in good health. The sequenced sample consisted of naive T cells sorted from blood. The intended sense of this specimen's cell subset or site label: cells isolated with a human naive T-cell isolation kit. The chain is encoded by TRBV20-1 joined to TRBJ2-5, with TRBD2 identical over 10 junction bases. The sequence in DNA is TGCAGTGCAAGGACTAGCGGAGGGAGGGAGACCCAGTACTTC. Translation gives CSARTSGGRETQYF.